These 22 T cell receptor beta chains came from one sample sequenced in a study of metastatic and nonmetastatic thyroid tumors. Through MiXCR, TCRdb re-clonotyped the PCR reads. The table lists 85,000 to 100,000 clones, more than 9.5% of them singletons. Thyroid surgery was preceded by no treatment in any patient. Specimen: blood. These TCRs come from a female donor with papillary thyroid cancer or a benign thyroid nodule (not recorded which). Some clones in this sample may be carry-over from other donors' samples.

This clone was seen repeatedly, ten times or more. This sequence joins TRBV11-1 and TRBJ1-1, with 9 bases fitting TRBD1. CDR1 is SGHAT, CDR2 FQDESV, per germline (reference sequence). There are 13 residues in the CDR3. V lost 5 bases and J lost 5; bases outside the gene matches: 3. In DNA form, the CDR3 reads TGTGCCAGCAGCCCCGGGACAGGGACTGAAGCTTTCTTT. Protein sequence: CASSPGTGTEAFF.

The V and J genes are TRBV4-1 and TRBJ2-2, with 9 bases fitting TRBD1. This CDR3 is 15 amino acids long. With 2 bases clipped from V and 7 bases from J, the junction kept 5 bases outside the gene matches. Per the germline V gene, CDR1 is MGHRA and CDR2 is YSYEKL. As DNA, the CDR3 is TGCGCCAGCAGCCAAAGGACAGGGGAAAACGGGGAGCTGTTTTTT. Encoded protein: CASSQRTGENGELFF.

This clone showed up many times. V and J are TRBV2 and TRBJ2-5, with 7 positions matching TRBD2. The CDR3 loop spans 16 amino acids. V dropped 6 bases and J dropped 2; count of bases not matched to a gene: 12. The germline V gene encodes CDR1 SNHLY and CDR2 FYNNEI. The CDR3: CASRERAGTTQETQYF. The CDR3 DNA is TGTGCCAGCAGGGAACGAGCCGGGACTACTCAAGAGACCCAGTACTTC.

This clone has ten or more counts. The chain has TRBV5-1 and TRBJ2-7; 9 bases align to TRBD1. CDR3 length: 15 residues. V lost 2 bases to trimming and J lost 3 bases; unmatched junction nucleotides: 6. Germline V CDR1 and CDR2: SGHRS, YFSETQ. The CDR3 loop is CASSFGTGFLYEQYF. CDR3 coding DNA: TGCGCCAGCAGCTTTGGGACAGGGTTCCTCTACGAGCAGTACTTC.

Details on this clone: A much larger clone lies a single base off, so this may be a read error. This sample also contains other DNA sequences that code for the same CDR3. The CDR3 reads CATSRDYSGANVLTF. Written as DNA, the CDR3 is TGTGCCACCAGCAGAGATTACTCTGGGGCCAACGTCCTTACTTTC. The chain employs TRBV15 and TRBJ2-6; D perhaps matches TRBD1 (5 bases). Germline CDR1 reads LNHNV; CDR2 reads YYDKDF (reference sequence). CDR3 length: 15 residues.

This clone was picked up many times. Other DNA sequences within the sample encode an identical CDR3. As DNA, the CDR3 is TGTGCCAGCAGCTTGGGACAGGGAGTATCTAATGAAAAACTGTTTTTT. Its protein is CASSLGQGVSNEKLFF. The V gene is TRBV9, the J gene TRBJ1-4, with 9 bases aligning to TRBD1. The CDR3 has 16 amino acids. The V segment lost 4 bases and the J segment 3 bases; nucleotides outside the gene matches: 7. Germline loops: CDR1 SGDLS, CDR2 YYNGEE.

Worth noting for this clone: Additional DNA sequences in this sample encode the identical CDR3. The V gene is TRBV7-9, the J gene TRBJ1-1; D is undetermined. Trimming removed 5 bases from V and 6 bases from J, with 13 bases in between. This CDR3 spans 13 amino acids. Germline-derived CDR1 and CDR2 are SEHNR and FQNEAQ (reference sequence). DNA of the CDR3: TGTGCCAGCAGCATCCTGGGGTTAGCTGAAGCTTTCTTT. Protein: CASSILGLAEAFF.

This clone was observed at least ten times. The junction does not match germline at one end; this may be a read error. The gene calls are TRBV2 and TRBJ2-3, with D possibly TRBD2 on 6 matching bases. This CDR3 region has 13 residues. CDR1 and CDR2 (germline): SNHLY, FYNNEI. CDR3 bases: TGTGCCAACAGTGAAAGGCGGGAAGATACGCAGTATTTT. Residues: CANSERREDTQYF.

This clone was seen ten or more times. The rearrangement joins TRBV30 to TRBJ1-6; D is unresolved. Trimming removed 4 bases at V and 0 bases at J, with 10 bases between. Germline V gives CDR1 GTSNPN, CDR2 SVGIG (reference sequence). This CDR3 is 15 amino acids long. This CDR3 is CAWNRISSYNSPLHF. The CDR3 bases are TGTGCCTGGAACCGAATTAGCTCCTATAATTCACCCCTCCACTTT.

This clone was detected ten times or more. The chain recombines TRBV12-5 with TRBJ1-5; D not resolved. Trimming took 3 bases from V and 1 from J, leaving 4 bases between them. The germline CDR1 and CDR2 sequences are LGHNT and FRNRAP. The CDR3 runs 13 residues. CDR3 DNA sequence: TGTGCTAGTGGTTTACAGAGCAATCAGCCCCAGCATTTT. Translation gives CASGLQSNQPQHF.

This clone was detected only a few times. The chain employs TRBV5-1 and TRBJ2-5, with TRBD1 matching over 12 bases. The J segment lost 4 bases and the V segment lost 4 bases, leaving 8 bases of the junction unmatched. Germline CDR1 SGHRS, CDR2 YFSETQ. The CDR3 sequence is 16 residues long. CDR3 DNA: TGCGCCAGCAGCCCACAGGGGACAGGGGGCTCAGAGACCCAGTACTTC. Translating it yields CASSPQGTGGSETQYF.

The rearrangement uses TRBV28 and TRBJ1-2; 8 nucleotides agree with TRBD1. There are 19 residues in the CDR3. V lost 0 bases and J lost 0; bases outside the gene matches: 12. The V gene's germline CDR1 is MDHEN and CDR2 SYDVKM. The CDR3 is CASSLCYPRQGATNYGYTF. CDR3 DNA sequence: TGTGCCAGCAGTTTATGCTACCCACGGCAGGGGGCTACTAACTATGGCTACACCTTC.

This clone occurred many times. The chain combines TRBV12-3 or TRBV12-4 with TRBJ2-2; tentatively, D is TRBD1 or TRBD2 (5 bases each). V was pared by 6 bases and J by 2 bases, with 13 bases between. This CDR3 contains 15 residues. The chain's CDR3 is CASRLGPPNTGELFF. The CDR3 nucleotides read TGTGCCAGCAGGTTGGGACCGCCCAACACCGGGGAGCTGTTTTTT.

There are many counts of this clone. The same CDR3 also results from other DNA sequences found in this sample. The chain carries TRBV5-1 and TRBJ2-3; 8 nucleotides match TRBD2. The ends lost 4 bases at V and 3 bases at J; junction bases unmatched: 13. Germline V gene sequence: CDR1 SGHRS, CDR2 YFSETQ. The CDR3 extends over 17 amino acids. This chain's CDR3 is CASSPSGPGRGTDTQYF. In DNA, the CDR3 is TGCGCCAGCAGCCCTAGCGGGCCAGGAAGGGGAACAGATACGCAGTATTTT.

This clone showed up many times. The chain joins TRBV20-1 to TRBJ2-1; 8 bases match TRBD1. Germline V gene sequence: CDR1 DFQATT, CDR2 SNEGSKA (reference sequence). Trimming removed 5 bases from V and 6 bases from J; junction bases left unmatched: 6. There are 13 residues in the CDR3. In DNA, the CDR3 is TGCAGTGCTTGGGGGACAGGCGGCAATGAGCAGTTCTTC. It encodes CSAWGTGGNEQFF.

This clone was counted at least ten times. This chain joins TRBV19 and TRBJ2-4, with 7 bases aligning to TRBD2. The trim removed 3 bases at V and 6 bases at J, leaving 5 bases unmatched. CDR3 length: 14 amino acids. From germline, CDR1 is LNHDA and CDR2 SQIVND (reference sequence). CDR3 loop: CASSIGGRVNIQYF. CDR3 nucleotides: TGTGCCAGTAGTATTGGAGGGAGGGTAAACATTCAGTACTTC.

For this clone: The sample carries other DNA sequences with the same CDR3. The rearrangement uses TRBV30 and TRBJ1-2; 8 bases align to TRBD1. Trimming took 2 bases from V and 6 from J; bases not matched to a gene: 5. This CDR3 comprises 13 residues. Looked up from germline, CDR1 is GTSNPN and CDR2 is SVGIG (reference sequence). DNA of the CDR3: TGTGCCTGGAGTCCCGGGACAGGAAATGGCTACACCTTC. Protein: CAWSPGTGNGYTF.

This clone was found many times. The chain links TRBV6-6 to TRBJ2-2, with unresolved D. V dropped 0 bases and J dropped 3 bases, with 5 bases sitting between them. Looked up from germline, CDR1 is MNHNY and CDR2 is SVGAGI (reference sequence). CDR3 length: 14 amino acids. CDR3 nucleotide sequence: TGTGCCAGCAGTTACTCCACCGACACCGGGGAGCTGTTTTTT. This encodes CASSYSTDTGELFF.

The chain joins TRBV9 to TRBJ2-7; D is ambiguous. The germline V and J ends were trimmed by 4 bases and 6 bases, with 14 bases remaining between them. CDR3 length equals 13 residues. Germline V gene data show CDR1 as SGDLS and CDR2 as YYNGEE. This CDR3 is CASSPSVGGEQYF. In DNA form, the CDR3 reads TGTGCCAGCAGCCCTTCCGTGGGTGGCGAGCAGTACTTC.

This clone has at least ten counts. The genes are TRBV6-2 or TRBV6-3 and TRBJ1-2; D gene uncertain. Trimming took 0 bases from V and 8 from J, leaving 13 bases between them. This CDR3 spans 14 amino acids. Germline values: CDR1 MNHEY, CDR2 SVGEGT. Here the CDR3 reads CASSYSPPPWGYTF. CDR3 nucleotides: TGTGCCAGCAGTTACTCGCCTCCACCTTGGGGCTACACCTTC.

This clone was recorded at least ten times. Other DNA sequences in the sample encode the same CDR3. The rearrangement uses TRBV28 and TRBJ2-7; the match to TRBD1 covers 8 bases. The germline V gene encodes CDR1 MDHEN and CDR2 SYDVKM. The CDR3 is 15 amino acids. The V segment lost 6 bases and the J segment 2 bases; nucleotides outside the gene matches: 9. The CDR3 nucleotides are TGTGCCAGCAGAGAAGACAGGGGACACCCCTACGAGCAGTACTTC. Amino acid sequence: CASREDRGHPYEQYF. Full variable domain (remainder filled in from reference TRBV28 and TRBJ2-7): DVKVTQSSRYLVKRTGEKVFLECVQDMDHENMFWYRQDPGLGLRLIYFSYDVKMKEKGDIPEGYSVSREKKERFSLILESASTNQTSMYLCASREDRGHPYEQYFGPGTRLTVT.

This clone was observed a few times. A much larger clone lies a single base off, so this may be a read error. The rearrangement links TRBV27 to TRBJ2-1; maybe TRBD2 (5 bases). The CDR3 length is 14 residues. CDR1 and CDR2 from the germline V gene are MNHEY and SMNVEV (reference sequence). Trimming left V 7 bases short and J 2 bases short, with 12 bases between. The CDR3 loop is CASKIACPYNEQFF. The CDR3 DNA reads as TGTGCCAGCAAAATAGCGTGCCCCTACAATGAGCAGTTCTTC.